This is a list of T cell receptor beta chains from one sample in a study of OX40 agonist ivuxolimab in advanced cancers. Using immunoSEQ multiplex PCR, the repertoire was profiled, and TCRdb retains in-frame clones only, with some absent. The sample consists of some 86,000 clones, around 85% of them appearing once. The sequencing here drew on CD4+ or CD8+ T cells sorted from blood, taken in a trial of the OX40 agonist ivuxolimab. The receptors shown here come from an adult with an advanced solid tumor such as melanoma, head and neck, liver or kidney cancer. CDR3s include the opening cysteine and the closing phenylalanine or tryptophan. Each record gives: J gene, D gene, clone size, CDR3 length, V gene, CDR3 DNA, CDR3 protein. A D gene is named only where the DNA matches it firmly. Some rows mark clone size as missing; the rest say once, few, many or name a class of expanded clone.

>TRBJ2-2|-|-|13|TRBV28
TGTGCCAGCAGTGTTGGGACTCTCGGGGAGCTGTTTTTT
CASSVGTLGELFF
>TRBJ2-7|TRBD2|once|18|TRBV18
TGTGCCAGCTCACCACTCGCTCTAGCGGGAGGGAAAACCTACGAGCAGTACTTC
CASSPLALAGGKTYEQYF
>TRBJ2-7|TRBD2|once|14|TRBV19
TGTGCCAGTAGACCGGGACTAGCGGGAGGCGAGCAGTACTTC
CASRPGLAGGEQYF
>TRBJ2-3|TRBD2|-|18|TRBV4-2
TGTGCCAGCAGCCAAGAAGGGGGTAGCGGGGGAAGGACAGATACGCAGTATTTT
CASSQEGGSGGRTDTQYF
>TRBJ2-7|-|-|13|TRBV28
TGTGCCAGCAGGTTACAGGGTACCTACGAGCAGTACTTC
CASRLQGTYEQYF
>TRBJ1-6|TRBD1|-|15|TRBV2
TGTGCCAGCAGTGATAACAGGGGAATTGGTTCACCCCTCCACTTT
CASSDNRGIGSPLHF
>TRBJ1-5|-|-|12|TRBV6-5
TGTGCCAGCAGTGATACACATCAGCCCCAGCATTTT
CASSDTHQPQHF
>TRBJ2-7|-|-|11|TRBV30
TGTGCCTGGGGGGCAGCCTACGAGCAGTACTTC
CAWGAAYEQYF
>TRBJ2-7|-|-|14|TRBV6-6
TGTGCCAGCAGTTACTTCGGCAGGGAAGACGAGCAGTACTTC
CASSYFGREDEQYF
>TRBJ1-1|-|-|13|TRBV7-3
TGTGCCAGCAGCCTAAGGCCAGGGGATGAAGCTTTCTTT
CASSLRPGDEAFF
>TRBJ1-1|-|-|15|TRBV6-6
TGTGCCAGCAGTCCTCGACAGAGCTCTAACACTGAAGCTTTCTTT
CASSPRQSSNTEAFF
>TRBJ2-2|-|-|14|TRBV6-1
TGTGCCAGCACTACCTTGCGGGTCACCGGGGAGCTGTTTTTT
CASTTLRVTGELFF
>TRBJ2-3|-|-|17|TRBV15
TGTGCCACCAGCAGGGGCCTAGCCTTCTATTCCACAGATACGCAGTATTTT
CATSRGLAFYSTDTQYF
>TRBJ1-3|-|-|16|TRBV5-4
TGTGCCAGCAGCTCGGGACTGTACCTCTCTGGAAACACCATATATTTT
CASSSGLYLSGNTIYF
>TRBJ2-5|-|-|13|TRBV5-1
TGCGCCAGCGGGGATTTTAACGAAGAGACCCAGTACTTC
CASGDFNEETQYF
>TRBJ2-7|TRBD2|-|15|TRBV7-2
TGTGCCAGCAGCTTAGGACTAGCGGGAGGGTACGAGCAGTACTTC
CASSLGLAGGYEQYF
>TRBJ2-3|-|-|16|TRBV5-1
TGCGCCAGCAGCTGGGATGGTCCGAAGCCCACAGATACGCAGTATTTT
CASSWDGPKPTDTQYF
>TRBJ1-5|-|-|12|TRBV7-9
TGTGCCAGCAGCCCTCTCTCAGTGCCCCAGCATTTT
CASSPLSVPQHF
>TRBJ2-7|TRBD1|once|15|TRBV6-1
TGTGCCAGCAGTCGTAGACAGGGTAATTCCTACGAGCAGTACTTC
CASSRRQGNSYEQYF
>TRBJ2-5|TRBD1|-|15|TRBV29-1
TGCAGCGTTGGGGGTCGAGGGGGCCGGGCCGAGACCCAGTACTTC
CSVGGRGGRAETQYF
>TRBJ1-1|-|few|13|TRBV30
TGTGCCTGGAGTGTTGCCAGGAACACTGAAGCTTTCTTT
CAWSVARNTEAFF
>TRBJ1-2|-|few|10|TRBV20-1
TGCAGTGCTAGGGTGGGTGGCTACACCTTC
CSARVGGYTF
>TRBJ2-3|-|once|14|TRBV11-1
TGTGCCAGCAGCTTATGGCAAAGCACAGATACGCAGTATTTT
CASSLWQSTDTQYF
>TRBJ2-5|-|-|14|TRBV5-6
TGTGCCAGCAGTAGACGGGCCCGGGGGGAGACCCAGTACTTC
CASSRRARGETQYF
>TRBJ1-1|TRBD1|few|13|TRBV30
TGTGCCTGGAACAGGGGAGATAGCACTGAAGCTTTCTTT
CAWNRGDSTEAFF
>TRBJ1-6|-|-|14|TRBV9
TGTGCCAGCAGCGTAGATGGGTTCGATTCACCCCTCCACTTT
CASSVDGFDSPLHF
>TRBJ2-7|-|-|14|TRBV27
TGTGCCAGCAGTTTCCGGCAAGGTTCCTACGAGCAGTACTTC
CASSFRQGSYEQYF